Sequencing of this TCR beta chain was carried out in a study of shared clonotypes between healthy human individuals. The assay was immunoSEQ multiplex PCR, and TCRdb's table has in-frame clones only and misses some. The sample yields roughly 1.5 million clones, approximately 98% seen once. This TCR was sampled from a man in his thirties or forties in good health. The sample was naive CD4+ T cells sorted from blood. Subset here: CD45RA+ positively selected.

The CDR3 region is CASRATGDNEQFF. In nucleotides, the CDR3 is TGTGCCAGCAGAGCAACAGGGGACAATGAGCAGTTCTTC. V gene TRBV6-1 combines with J gene TRBJ2-1; TRBD1 matches 7 bases. CDR3 size: 13 residues. Germline lookup yields CDR1 MNHNS and CDR2 SASEGT. J lost 5 bases, V lost 6 bases, and 4 bases had no gene match.